The 6 T cell receptor beta chains reported below all come from one sample, sequenced in a study of shared clonotypes between healthy human individuals. Some clones are missing from TCRdb's copy, which holds only in-frame ones; the method was immunoSEQ multiplex PCR. The profile covers approximately 530,000 clones, with about 96% appearing a single time and roughly 0.06% taken by the ten largest. Material for sequencing was naive CD4+ T cells sorted from blood. Subset in this sample: CD45RA+ positively selected. The receptors stem from a woman under 40 in good health.

The chain links TRBV11-2 to TRBJ2-7; the D gene could be TRBD1 or TRBD2 (5 bases each). The V gene's germline CDR1 is SGHAT and CDR2 FQNNGV. This CDR3 contains 17 residues. V lost 6 bases and J 2 bases, leaving 23 bases between the germline ends. CDR3 nucleotide sequence: TGTGCCAGCAGTCTTACCGCTTCCGGGACGCTGACCTACGAGCAGTACTTC. This sequence encodes CASSLTASGTLTYEQYF.

The chain carries TRBV21-1 and TRBJ2-2; the D call in the table, TRBD1, was not verified against the DNA. TRBV21-1 is reported as a pseudogene. This CDR3 contains 16 residues. The CDR3 sequence: CASSKEGASCPGELFF. The CDR3 nucleotides read TGTGCCAGCAGCAAAGAGGGGGCTAGCTGTCCCGGGGAGCTGTTTTTT.

The chain has TRBV19 and TRBJ1-1; 7 bases align to TRBD1. Germline CDR1 LNHDA, CDR2 SQIVND (reference sequence). Trimming cost V 5 bases and J 1 base; bases outside gene matches: 4. The CDR3 is 14 amino acids. CDR3 sequence: CASSVNRGNTEAFF. The DNA of the CDR3 is TGTGCCAGTAGTGTAAACAGGGGGAACACTGAAGCTTTCTTT.

This clone was counted once. The rearrangement joins TRBV19 to TRBJ2-2, with D possibly being TRBD2 (5 bases). The germline gives CDR1 LNHDA, CDR2 SQIVND (reference sequence). V was pared by 8 bases and J by 0 bases, with 13 bases between. The CDR3 runs to 15 residues. The CDR3 DNA follows: TGTGCCAGTCACGGGGTTCTCGCGAACACCGGGGAGCTGTTTTTT. This translates into CASHGVLANTGELFF. The whole variable domain, remainder taken from reference TRBV19 and TRBJ2-2, is DGGITQSPKYLFRKEGQNVTLSCEQNLNHDAMYWYRQDPGQGLRLIYYSQIVNDFQKGDIAEGYSVSREKKESFPLTVTSAQKNPTAFYLCASHGVLANTGELFFGEGSRLTVL.

Details on this clone: In the same sample, other DNA sequences code for this CDR3. The CDR3, as DNA: TGTGCCAGCTCACTGGGAACGGAGTTTTGGGAGACCCAGTACTTC. This sequence encodes CASSLGTEFWETQYF. The chain is built from TRBV18 and TRBJ2-5; D remains unclear. This CDR3 is built from 15 residues. V lost 4 bases and J lost 5, with 17 bases in between. CDR1 and CDR2 from the germline V gene are KGHSH and LQKENI.

This clone was seen once. The gene calls are TRBV10-2 and TRBJ2-1; 7 positions agree with TRBD2. This CDR3 comprises 12 residues. The ends lost 4 bases at V and 10 bases at J; junction bases unmatched: 4. Germline loops: CDR1 WSHSY, CDR2 SAAADI. This CDR3 reads CASSGGGDEQFF. In nucleotides, the CDR3 is TGCGCCAGCAGTGGGGGGGGAGACGAGCAGTTCTTC.